The source of this T cell receptor beta chain is a study of T cells after posttransplantation cyclophosphamide. Study-level findings and limits: Donor CD8+ memory clones often dominated recipient blood repertoires at later times. Recipient CMV seropositivity and CMV reactivation strongly tracked TRB clonality. Blood and skin or GI T cell repertoires showed limited TRB overlap.

The CDR3 covers 15 residues. V lost 5 bases to trimming and J lost 3 bases; unmatched junction nucleotides: 7. Germline CDR1 and CDR2: SGHRS and YFSETQ. This table comes from immunoSEQ multiplex PCR, and its TCRdb copy is limited to in-frame clones, with some not included. The sample consists of around 66,000 clones, around 93% of them appearing once. For this clone: Its antigen remains unknown.

The sequencing input was PBMCs. This chain joins TRBV5-1 and TRBJ2-2; 7 bases are a match to TRBD1. This receptor was taken from a woman under 40 in good health and a related stem cell transplant donor. The chain's CDR3 is CASRALTGDTGELFF. The CDR3 coding sequence is TGCGCCAGCAGGGCACTTACAGGGGACACCGGGGAGCTGTTTTTT.